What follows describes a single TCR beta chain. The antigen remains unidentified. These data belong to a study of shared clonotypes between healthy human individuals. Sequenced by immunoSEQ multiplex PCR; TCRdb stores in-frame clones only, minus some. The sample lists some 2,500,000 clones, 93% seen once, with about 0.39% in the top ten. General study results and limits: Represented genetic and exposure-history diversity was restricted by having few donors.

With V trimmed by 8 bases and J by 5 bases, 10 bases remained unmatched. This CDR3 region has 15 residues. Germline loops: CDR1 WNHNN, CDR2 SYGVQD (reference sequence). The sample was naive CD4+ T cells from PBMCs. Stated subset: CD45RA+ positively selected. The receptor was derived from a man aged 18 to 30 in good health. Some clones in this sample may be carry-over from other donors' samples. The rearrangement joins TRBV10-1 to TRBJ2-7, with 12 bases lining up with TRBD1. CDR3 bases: TGCGCCAGCTCGGATAGGGGGACAGGGGGCGACGAGCAGTACTTC. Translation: CASSDRGTGGDEQYF.